This entry is about one T cell receptor beta chain. Its antigen is currently unknown. This record belongs to a study of T cell responses to AZD1222 COVID-19 vaccine. Study-level findings and limits: The span of vaccine-associated CD4 TCRs extended across spike, with dominance at 160-218 and 743-854. In a largely white British group with more females than males, clonal diversity was possibly underestimated. Seropositivity was recorded at baseline in only 6 or 7 AZD1222 recipients.

The CDR3 contains 15 residues. V was pared by 4 bases and J by 5 bases, with 15 bases between. Germline CDR1 SGHAT, CDR2 FQNNGV. The table came from immunoSEQ multiplex PCR; TCRdb's copy has only in-frame clones and leaves some out. The table lists some 150,000 clones, over 70% of them singletons. Combined were second doses at about 4 or about 12 weeks. The chain carries TRBV11-2 and TRBJ1-5; D possibly corresponds to TRBD1 (6 bases). The receptor's source is an adult who received the AZD1222 COVID-19 vaccine. The input for sequencing was peripheral blood, taken 28 days after the second AZD1222 dose. The CDR3 coding sequence is TGTGCCAGCAGCTCGGCAGGGGCCCCCCATCAGCCCCAGCATTTT. Amino acid sequence: CASSSAGAPHQPQHF. The whole variable domain, remainder taken from reference TRBV11-2 and TRBJ1-5, is EAGVAQSPRYKIIEKRQSVAFWCNPISGHATLYWYQQILGQGPKLLIQFQNNGVVDDSQLPKDRFSAERLKGVDSTLKIQPAKLEDSAVYLCASSSAGAPHQPQHFGDGTRLSIL.